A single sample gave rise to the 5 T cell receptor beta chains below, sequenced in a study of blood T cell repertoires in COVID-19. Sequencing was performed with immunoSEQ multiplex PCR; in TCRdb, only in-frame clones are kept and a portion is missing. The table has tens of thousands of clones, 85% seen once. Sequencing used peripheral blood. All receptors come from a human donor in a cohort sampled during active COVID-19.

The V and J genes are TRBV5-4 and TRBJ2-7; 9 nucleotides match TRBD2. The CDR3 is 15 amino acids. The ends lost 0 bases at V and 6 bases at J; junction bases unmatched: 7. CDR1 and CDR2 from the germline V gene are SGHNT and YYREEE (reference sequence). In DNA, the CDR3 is TGTGCCAGCAGCTTGGGTAGCGGGAGTTCTACCGAGCAGTACTTC. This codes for CASSLGSGSSTEQYF.

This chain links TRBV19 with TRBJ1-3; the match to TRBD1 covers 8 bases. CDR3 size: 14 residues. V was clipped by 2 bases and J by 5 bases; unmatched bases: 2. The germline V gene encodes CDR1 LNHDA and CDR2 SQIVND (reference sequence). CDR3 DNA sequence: TGTGCCAGTAGTATAACAGGGGGAAGAAACACCATATATTTT. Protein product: CASSITGGRNTIYF. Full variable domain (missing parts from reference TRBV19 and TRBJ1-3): DGGITQSPKYLFRKEGQNVTLSCEQNLNHDAMYWYRQDPGQGLRLIYYSQIVNDFQKGDIAEGYSVSREKKESFPLTVTSAQKNPTAFYLCASSITGGRNTIYFGEGSWLTVV.

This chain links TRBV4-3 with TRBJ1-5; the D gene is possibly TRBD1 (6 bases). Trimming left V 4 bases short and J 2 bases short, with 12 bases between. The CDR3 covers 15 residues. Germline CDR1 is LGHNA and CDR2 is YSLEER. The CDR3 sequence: CASSPQGWGNQPQHF. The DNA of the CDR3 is TGCGCCAGCAGCCCACAGGGATGGGGCAATCAGCCCCAGCATTTT.

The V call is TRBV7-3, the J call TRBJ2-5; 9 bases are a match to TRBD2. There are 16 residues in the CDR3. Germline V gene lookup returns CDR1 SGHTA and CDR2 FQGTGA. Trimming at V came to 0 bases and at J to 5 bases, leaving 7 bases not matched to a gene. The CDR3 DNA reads TGTGCCAGCAGCTTAACGGGAGGCGGGAGGGTTGAGACCCAGTACTTC. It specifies CASSLTGGGRVETQYF.

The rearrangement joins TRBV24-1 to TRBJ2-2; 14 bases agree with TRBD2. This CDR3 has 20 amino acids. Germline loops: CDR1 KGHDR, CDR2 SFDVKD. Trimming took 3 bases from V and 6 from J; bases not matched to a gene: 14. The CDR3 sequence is CATSDPASTSGRARAGELFF. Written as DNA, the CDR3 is TGTGCCACCAGTGATCCGGCTTCGACTAGCGGGAGGGCCAGGGCCGGGGAGCTGTTTTTT.